One T cell receptor (beta chain) is described in this entry. Its target is not known. These data originate in a study of cytomegalovirus exposure and HLA in healthy donors. Study information: The Caucasian-associated ancestry cluster contained 81% of the 300 to 450 genotyped donors.

Germline V CDR1 and CDR2: SNHLY, FYNNEI. V was clipped by 0 bases and J by 4 bases; unmatched bases: 2. The length of the CDR3 is 15 residues. Whole-study findings and limits: Presence/absence results assume similar sequencing depth per donor, which may not hold.

Researchers ran the PCR with 60 Vbeta and 13 Jbeta primers. The protocol was immunoSEQ multiplex PCR, while the TCRdb copy is restricted to in-frame clones and leaves out a portion. The table has approximately 44,000 clones, 60% to 85% seen once. The sample consisted of PBMCs. The rearrangement joins TRBV2 to TRBJ2-1, with 8 bases lining up with TRBD2. The clonotype was recovered from a man between 25 and 39 years old in good health and CMV-seronegative. CDR3 bases: TGTGCCAGCAGTGAAGCCCAGCGGGAGTACAATGAGCAGTTCTTC. This sequence encodes CASSEAQREYNEQFF.